This T cell receptor (beta chain) was sequenced for a study of blood T cell repertoires in COVID-19. With 4 bases clipped from V and 5 bases from J, the junction kept 4 bases outside the gene matches. Germline assignment: CDR1 SGHTA and CDR2 FQGNSA. The length of the CDR3 is 14 residues. TCRdb's table, derived via immunoSEQ multiplex PCR, lists solely in-frame clones and lacks some. Altogether about 160,000 clones are present, 90% being singletons, with the ten largest covering about 0.54%. Sequencing was performed on peripheral blood. The chain is built from TRBV7-2 and TRBJ2-2; 7 bases line up with TRBD1. The clonotype was recovered from a man aged 50-59 years with acute or convalescent COVID-19. CDR3 in amino acids: CASSSSDRTGELFF. CDR3 DNA: TGTGCCAGCAGCTCTTCGGACAGGACCGGGGAGCTGTTTTTT.